The text below deals with one TCR beta chain. This clonotype was recorded at least ten times. It has no known antigen specificity. No base quality information exists; no much larger clone differs at one position. The data derive from a study of breast tumors, draining lymph nodes, adjacent tissues (TCRdb year 2016). Broadly, across the study: The study compared TCR beta repertoires across tumor, adjacent nontumor tissue and axillary lymph nodes from breast cancer patients. In human breast cancer, the study set out to assess how tumor, surrounding tissue and draining lymph node repertoires relate to one another and whether T cells might be exchanged between them.

CDR1 and CDR2 are read off the germline V gene as SNHLY and FYNNEI. Inclusive of the bounding cysteine and phenylalanine, the CDR3 is 16 residues long. Only the CDR3 region is kept as DNA, spanning 48 bases read in frame from base 1. Germline trimming amounts to 5 bases on V and 2 bases on J, with 4 as the count of junction bases outside the gene matches. The axillary draining lymph nodes of breast cancer patients were the source of the lymph node samples. What the study reported, not specific to this receptor: The study presented the conclusion that tumor T cells originate in lymph nodes as consistent with a hypothesis, not as something directly demonstrated. Tumor T-cell repertoires showed less diversity than lymph node repertoires and more diversity than nontumor tissue repertoires, and tumor T-cell repertoires showed preferential V and J gene usage. Tumor and nontumor tissue repertoires were significantly more similar in luminal-like than in basal-like breast cancer. The data were judged consistent with most tumor T cells deriving from the lymph node and then expanding within tumor tissue.

Sequenced on an Illumina HiSeq 2000. TCR beta chain libraries were generated through multiplex PCR amplification. High-throughput sequencing was used to analyze the amplified TCR beta chain products. The public reads were reanalyzed by TCRdb: fastp trimming at Q25, MiXCR alignment, in-frame beta chains only. CDR3 protein sequences are deduplicated, and each keeps its most common genes and DNA. The sample table records about 89,000 distinct CDR3 sequences; around 30% of these occur just once. Over 8% of the sample is taken by the ten largest. This receptor chain uses TRBV2 and TRBJ2-3, and 13 junctional nucleotides match TRBD2. Sequenced sample: axillary lymph node tissue. This TCR was sampled from a female donor with breast cancer. Some clones in this sample may be carry-over from other donors' samples. The DNA reads TGTGCCAGCAGTAAACTAGCGGGAGGGATCACAGATACGCAGTATTTT. Its coded protein is CASSKLAGGITDTQYF.